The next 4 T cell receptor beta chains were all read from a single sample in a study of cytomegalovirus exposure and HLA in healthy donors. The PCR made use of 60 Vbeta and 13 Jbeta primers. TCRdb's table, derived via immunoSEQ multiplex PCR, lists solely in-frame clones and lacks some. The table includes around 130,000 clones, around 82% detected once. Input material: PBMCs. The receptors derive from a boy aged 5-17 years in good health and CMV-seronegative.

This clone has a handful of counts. CDR3 in amino acids: CATRGVSYEQYF. The CDR3 region has the DNA TGTGCCACGCGGGGAGTCTCCTACGAGCAGTACTTC. V is TRBV27 and J is TRBJ2-7, with D possibly TRBD2 on 6 matching bases. The germline V and J ends were trimmed by 10 bases and 0 bases, with 10 bases remaining between them. The CDR3 runs to 12 residues. Germline V gives CDR1 MNHEY, CDR2 SMNVEV (reference sequence).

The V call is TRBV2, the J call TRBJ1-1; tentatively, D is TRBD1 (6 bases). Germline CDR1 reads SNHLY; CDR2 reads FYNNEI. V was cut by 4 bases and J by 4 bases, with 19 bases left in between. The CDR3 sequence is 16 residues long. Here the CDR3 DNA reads TGTGCCAGCAGTGGGGGGGGAAGGACAGTGGTCACTGAAGCTTTCTTT. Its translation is CASSGGGRTVVTEAFF.

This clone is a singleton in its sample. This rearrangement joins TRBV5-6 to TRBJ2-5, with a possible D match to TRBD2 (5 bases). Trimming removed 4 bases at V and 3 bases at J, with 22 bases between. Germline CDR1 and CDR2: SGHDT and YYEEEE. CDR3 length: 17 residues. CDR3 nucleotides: TGTGCCAGCAGCCCATCTGGACTCTCAAAGCTGGAAGAGACCCAGTACTTC. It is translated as CASSPSGLSKLEETQYF.

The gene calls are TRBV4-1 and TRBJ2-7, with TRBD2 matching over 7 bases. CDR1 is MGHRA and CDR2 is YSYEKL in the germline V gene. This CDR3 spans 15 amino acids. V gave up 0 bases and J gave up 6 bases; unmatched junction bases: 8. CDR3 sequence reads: CASSQERLAWGEQYF. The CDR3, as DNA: TGCGCCAGCAGCCAAGAACGACTAGCTTGGGGCGAGCAGTACTTC.